The 25 T cell receptor beta chains below were found in one sample sequenced in a study of blood T cell repertoires in COVID-19. Libraries were prepared by immunoSEQ multiplex PCR; TCRdb keeps only in-frame clonotypes and omits some of them. This sample carries 200,000 to 250,000 clones, roughly 80% of them seen once, and the ten largest clones take approximately 2.6%. The specimen was peripheral blood. These receptors came from a woman in her seventies with active or convalescent COVID-19.

The chain joins TRBV5-1 to TRBJ2-7; maybe TRBD1 (6 bases). CDR3 length equals 14 residues. V was pared by 1 base and J by 3 bases, with 11 bases between. Per germline, CDR1 SGHRS and CDR2 YFSETQ. This CDR3 reads CASSLMKTGYEQYF. CDR3 DNA: TGCGCCAGCAGCTTGATGAAGACAGGCTACGAGCAGTACTTC.

The V and J genes are TRBV18 and TRBJ2-7; a possible D gene is TRBD1 (6 bases). The CDR3 is 14 residues long. The V gene lost 2 bases and the J gene lost 3 bases, with 11 bases spanning the gap. In germline, CDR1 is KGHSH, CDR2 LQKENI. The CDR3 sequence is CASSPGLTGYEQYF. The CDR3 DNA reads as TGTGCCAGCTCACCAGGGCTGACAGGCTACGAGCAGTACTTC.

The rearrangement uses TRBV6-1 and TRBJ1-1, with D uncertain. The CDR3 loop spans 13 amino acids. V lost 0 bases and J lost 5, with 7 bases in between. CDR1 is MNHNS, CDR2 SASEGT, per germline. In DNA form, the CDR3 reads TGTGCCAGCAGTGAAGCGCTTGAGACTGAAGCTTTCTTT. It codes for CASSEALETEAFF.

This rearrangement joins TRBV5-1 to TRBJ1-1; TRBD1 matches at 7 bases. CDR3 size: 18 residues. V was clipped by 4 bases and J by 5 bases; unmatched bases: 20. Germline lookup yields CDR1 SGHRS and CDR2 YFSETQ. The CDR3 sequence: CASSPIGGPNLGRTEAFF. The CDR3 coding sequence is TGCGCCAGCAGCCCTATAGGGGGCCCCAACTTAGGACGGACTGAAGCTTTCTTT.

The chain carries TRBV3-1 (or the pseudogene TRBV3-2) and TRBJ2-1; TRBD2 aligns across 14 bases. The V gene's germline CDR1 is LGHDT and CDR2 YNNKEL (reference sequence). This CDR3 contains 18 residues. Trimming at V came to 4 bases and at J to 1 base, leaving 6 bases not matched to a gene. As DNA, the CDR3 is TGTGCCAGCAGCCCGACTAGCGGGGGGGCCCCGTCCTACAATGAGCAGTTCTTC. Residues: CASSPTSGGAPSYNEQFF.

The gene calls are TRBV5-1 and TRBJ1-2; 8 nucleotides agree with TRBD1. Germline assignment: CDR1 SGHRS and CDR2 YFSETQ. The CDR3 is 15 amino acids. The V segment lost 4 bases and the J segment 3 bases; nucleotides outside the gene matches: 8. In DNA, the CDR3 is TGCGCCAGCAGCACCGGACAGGGAGGGGACTATGGCTACACCTTC. As protein: CASSTGQGGDYGYTF.

In its sample, this clone was seen a few times. The V and J genes are TRBV7-9 and TRBJ2-1; D gene uncertain. V gave up 5 bases and J gave up 9 bases, with 14 bases separating them. The CDR3 spans 13 residues. The germline V gene has CDR1 SEHNR and CDR2 FQNEAQ (reference sequence). CDR3 in amino acids: CASSLLEFIEQFF. The CDR3 bases are TGTGCCAGCAGCCTGTTGGAGTTCATTGAGCAGTTCTTC.

The chain joins TRBV6-4 to TRBJ2-7; 9 nucleotides line up with TRBD1. Germline lookup yields CDR1 MRHNA and CDR2 SNTAGT. Trimming cost V 7 bases and J 1 base; bases outside gene matches: 5. CDR3 length equals 14 residues. The CDR3 sequence is CASNGTGRSYEQYF. The CDR3 nucleotides are TGTGCCAGCAATGGGACAGGGAGATCCTACGAGCAGTACTTC.

The chain joins TRBV6-6 to TRBJ2-7; 7 nucleotides agree with TRBD1. V shed 7 bases, J shed 3 bases, and the junction held 3 bases outside the gene matches. Looked up from germline, CDR1 is MNHNY and CDR2 is SVGAGI (reference sequence). The CDR3 length is 12 residues. CDR3 in DNA: TGTGCCAGCAATCCAGGGGGCTACGAGCAGTACTTC. The encoded protein is CASNPGGYEQYF.

This chain joins TRBV7-3 and TRBJ1-2; the match to TRBD1 covers 7 bases. The junction had 14 bases not matched to a gene; V was cut back by 2 bases and J by 8 bases. The CDR3 runs 16 residues. Looked up from germline, CDR1 is SGHTA and CDR2 is FQGTGA. The CDR3 bases are TGTGCCAGCAGCTTAGAGGGGGCAGCAGGGGAGCGGGGCTACACCTTC. Translated, it gives CASSLEGAAGERGYTF.

Only a few counts were recorded for this clone. The chain carries TRBV19 and TRBJ1-3; weak D call: TRBD1 (5 bases). V shed 5 bases and J shed 0 bases, with 11 bases lying between them. This CDR3 has 15 residues. Germline CDR1 LNHDA, CDR2 SQIVND (reference sequence). CDR3 sequence reads: CASSYRQSSGNTIYF. The CDR3 DNA reads TGTGCCAGTAGTTACAGACAGAGCTCTGGAAACACCATATATTTT.

The chain carries TRBV27 and TRBJ2-7, with TRBD2 as a possible D gene (7 bases). Trimming removed 8 bases at V and 2 bases at J, with 13 bases between. Germline CDR1 and CDR2: MNHEY and SMNVEV (reference sequence). CDR3 length: 13 residues. CDR3 amino acids: CASAGAPTYEQYF. The CDR3 coding sequence is TGTGCCAGCGCGGGGGCCCCGACCTACGAGCAGTACTTC.

The DNA for the CDR3 is TGTGCCAGCAGTTTGAAGCGGGGCGGGGGCAACCTGGTCTACGAGCAGTACTTC. As protein: CASSLKRGGGNLVYEQYF. The V call is TRBV27, the J call TRBJ2-7; D may be TRBD2 (7 bases). The CDR3 runs 18 residues. Trimming pared 3 bases from V and 3 bases from J, leaving 24 bases between. Germline V gene lookup returns CDR1 MNHEY and CDR2 SMNVEV (reference sequence).

The V gene is TRBV5-1, the J gene TRBJ2-5; 8 positions agree with TRBD1. J gave up 1 base and V 5 bases, and 7 bases lay outside the gene matches. In germline, CDR1 is SGHRS, CDR2 YFSETQ. CDR3 length: 15 residues. CDR3 coding DNA: TGCGCCAGCAGGTGGGGACAGGTCTTCCAAGAGACCCAGTACTTC. The encoded protein is CASRWGQVFQETQYF.

The genes are TRBV18 and TRBJ2-2, with D unresolved. Per the germline V gene, CDR1 is KGHSH and CDR2 is LQKENI. The CDR3 consists of 13 residues. V lost 3 bases to trimming and J lost 7 bases, with 9 bases between them. CDR3 nucleotide sequence: TGTGCCAGCTCACCCCTCGGTGACGGGGAGCTGTTTTTT. This codes for CASSPLGDGELFF. Combining the CDR3 with reference TRBV18 and TRBJ2-2 gives the whole variable domain NAGVMQNPRHLVRRRGQEARLRCSPMKGHSHVYWYRQLPEEGLKFMVYLQKENIIDESGMPKERFSAEFPKEGPSILRIQQVVRGDSAAYFCASSPLGDGELFFGEGSRLTVL.

The V call is TRBV11-2, the J call TRBJ2-1; 9 bases line up with TRBD2. V was clipped by 4 bases and J by 13 bases; unmatched bases: 8. This CDR3 region has 13 residues. CDR1 and CDR2 (germline): SGHAT, FQNNGV. CDR3 nucleotide sequence: TGTGCCAGCAGCTCACTTTTAGCGGGAGTTCAGTTCTTC. It specifies CASSSLLAGVQFF.

This clone was detected only a few times. This sequence joins TRBV18 and TRBJ1-2; 8 bases line up with TRBD1. This CDR3 is 15 amino acids long. Per the germline V gene, CDR1 is KGHSH and CDR2 is LQKENI. The trim removed 2 bases at V and 3 bases at J, leaving 5 bases unmatched. The CDR3 is CASSPTQGAHYGYTF. CDR3 DNA sequence: TGTGCCAGCTCACCAACTCAGGGGGCTCACTATGGCTACACCTTC.

CDR3 region: CASSPRASGYNEQFF. CDR3 nucleotide sequence: TGTGCCAGCAGCCCCAGGGCTAGCGGTTACAATGAGCAGTTCTTC. V and J are TRBV11-2 and TRBJ2-1, with 7 positions matching TRBD2. Trimming at V came to 5 bases and at J to 4 bases, leaving 8 bases not matched to a gene. Germline-derived CDR1 and CDR2 are SGHAT and FQNNGV. The CDR3 loop spans 15 amino acids.

This chain connects TRBV7-2 to TRBJ2-4; 9 nucleotides line up with TRBD1. V dropped 5 bases and J dropped 6; count of bases not matched to a gene: 11. Germline assignment: CDR1 SGHTA and CDR2 FQGNSA. This CDR3 region has 16 residues. In DNA, the CDR3 is TGTGCCAGCAGCCCCCAACAGGGGGCGCATGGAAACATTCAGTACTTC. This codes for CASSPQQGAHGNIQYF.

This clone was picked up one time. This chain connects TRBV4-1 to TRBJ1-1; 8 bases match TRBD1. The CDR3 totals 15 residues. Trimming at V came to 2 bases and at J to 5 bases, leaving 7 bases not matched to a gene. Germline V lookup: CDR1 MGHRA, CDR2 YSYEKL. CDR3 loop: CASSQLDRDSTEAFF. The CDR3 coding sequence is TGCGCCAGCAGCCAACTGGACAGGGACTCGACTGAAGCTTTCTTT.

This clone was detected once. V and J are TRBV4-2 and TRBJ1-1, with D tentatively TRBD1 (5 bases). Germline V gene data show CDR1 as LGHNA and CDR2 as YNFKEQ. Trimming left V 4 bases short and J 4 bases short, with 13 bases between. The CDR3 consists of 14 residues. The CDR3 loop reads CASSLQSGGTEAFF. The CDR3 DNA reads TGTGCCAGCAGCCTCCAATCCGGGGGCACTGAAGCTTTCTTT.

This clone was detected once. The rearrangement links TRBV29-1 to TRBJ1-1; D is unresolved. The CDR3 runs to 12 residues. CDR1 is SQVTM and CDR2 is ANQGSEA in the germline V gene. V was trimmed by 3 bases and J by 1 base, leaving 6 bases between them. The CDR3 DNA reads as TGCAGCGTTGATAGTGGGAACACTGAAGCTTTCTTT. It yields the protein CSVDSGNTEAFF.

This sequence joins TRBV11-2 and TRBJ2-3; weak D call: TRBD1 (6 bases). With 3 bases removed from V and 2 bases from J, the gap between germline ends came to 12 bases. Germline CDR1 SGHAT, CDR2 FQNNGV. The CDR3 has 15 residues. CDR3 sequence reads: CASSFGQTVTDTQYF. The CDR3 DNA is TGTGCCAGCAGCTTCGGACAGACTGTCACAGATACGCAGTATTTT.

The V gene is TRBV6-6, the J gene TRBJ2-7; D is unclear. The CDR3 sequence is 12 residues long. CDR1 MNHNY and CDR2 SVGAGI come from the germline V gene (reference sequence). The ends were cut back, 0 bases at V and 4 bases at J, with 4 bases in the middle. CDR3 sequence (DNA): TGTGCCAGCAGTTACTCTACTTACGAGCAGTACTTC. It yields the protein CASSYSTYEQYF.

This chain links TRBV19 with TRBJ1-5; TRBD1 matches 9 bases. Germline CDR1 reads LNHDA; CDR2 reads SQIVND (reference sequence). Trimming took 3 bases from V and 7 from J; bases not matched to a gene: 4. CDR3 size: 14 residues. The CDR3 DNA reads as TGTGCCAGTAGTATGACAGGGGGTAACCAGCCCCAGCATTTT. Its translation: CASSMTGGNQPQHF.